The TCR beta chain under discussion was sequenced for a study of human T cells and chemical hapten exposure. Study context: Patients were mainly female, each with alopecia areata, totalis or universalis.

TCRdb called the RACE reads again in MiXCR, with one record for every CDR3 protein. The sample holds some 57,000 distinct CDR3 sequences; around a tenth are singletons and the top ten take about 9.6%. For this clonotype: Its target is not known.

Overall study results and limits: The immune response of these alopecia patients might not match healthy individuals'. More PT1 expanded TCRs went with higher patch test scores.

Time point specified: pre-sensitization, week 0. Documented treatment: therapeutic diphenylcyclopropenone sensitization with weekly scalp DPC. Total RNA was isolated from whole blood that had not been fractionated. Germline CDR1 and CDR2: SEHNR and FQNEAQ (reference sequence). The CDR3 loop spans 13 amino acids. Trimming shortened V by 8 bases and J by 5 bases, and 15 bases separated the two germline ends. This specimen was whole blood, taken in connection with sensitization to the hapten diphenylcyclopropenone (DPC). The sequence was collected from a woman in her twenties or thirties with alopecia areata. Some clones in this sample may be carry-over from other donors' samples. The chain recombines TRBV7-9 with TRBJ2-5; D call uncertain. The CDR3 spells CASGSKGWETQYF. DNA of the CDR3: TGTGCCAGCGGTAGCAAGGGTTGGGAGACCCAGTACTTC.